The sequence of this TCR beta chain was determined in a study of vaccination effects on CD4 cells after COVID-19. Study at large: The two convalescent patients provided samples 16 days and one week before vaccination.

The table came from immunoSEQ multiplex PCR; TCRdb's copy has only in-frame clones and leaves some out. The sample carries around 53,000 clones, around 80% recorded once. Details on this clone: Its antigen is unknown.

Peptide-pool stimulation followed by sequencing identified expanded antigen-specific CD4+ clonotypes in the ViraFEST assay. Having been cultured for under twelve days, the cells underwent CD4+ T cell isolation. This individual tested PCR-positive for SARS-CoV-2 infection between March and December 2020. The negative control condition used HIV-1 Nef peptides. At days 3 and 7, half of the medium was exchanged for IL-2 medium. Findings of the study overall: Early timepoints after infection were absent, and convalescent patients were few in the study.

This receptor was identified in a human donor who had a prior SARS-CoV-2 infection. Sample: CD4+ T cells from PBMCs cultured with HIV peptides, taken before COVID-19 vaccination. Stated subset: HIV-1 Nef peptide pool negative control/reference culture.

The CDR3 sequence: CASSLGDWNNEQFF. In DNA, the CDR3 is TGTGCCAGCAGCTTGGGAGACTGGAACAATGAGCAGTTCTTC. This chain links TRBV5-6 with TRBJ2-1; no clear D gene. This CDR3 is built from 14 residues. V lost 0 bases and J lost 5, with 9 bases in between. Germline values: CDR1 SGHDT, CDR2 YYEEEE.